Listed here is a single T cell receptor beta chain. It has no known antigen specificity. One base away there is no much larger clone; base qualities are not given. Spanning cysteine to phenylalanine, the CDR3 consists of 10 amino acids. CDR3 DNA only is kept here, 30 bases in frame from base 1. CDR1 and CDR2, per the germline V gene, are MDHEN and SYDVKM. Relative to germline, V is 10 bases shorter and J is 6 bases shorter, with 9 bases between their ends. TCRbeta CDR3 regions were amplified from genomic DNA using the immunoSEQ Assay, a bias-controlled multiplex PCR. Per the authors' processing: Nucleated cell counts per sample were estimated from amplification of reference gene primers within the assay. Sequence reads were collapsed and filtered to measure the absolute abundance of every unique TCRbeta CDR3 rearrangement. For each sample, productive Simpson clonality was calculated as the square root of Simpson's diversity index across productive rearrangements. As stored in TCRdb, this immuneACCESS dataset retains in-frame rearrangements with V and J assigned. A fraction of the clones does not appear; measured against another copy, unresolved V genes explain less than half of the discrepancy, and the remainder lacks a known reason. V, J and clone size are taken as reported in that table, and D and trimming were inferred from the DNA itself. Counted in this sample were some 350,000 clones; nearly 90% of them appeared once. Approximately 7% of the sample is held by the ten biggest clonotypes.

The data were obtained in a study of blood T cell repertoires in COVID-19 (TCRdb year 2020). Looking at the study overall: The collaborator samples originated in the United States, Italy and Spain and spanned the acute and convalescent phases of COVID-19. The prospective study material was composed of cDNA or gDNA derived from T cells, B-cell-depleted T cells, or PBMCs. The dataset comprised deeply sampled blood TCRbeta repertoires from subjects exposed to, actively infected with, or recovered from COVID-19. The repertoires were made available in a free public database intended to serve as a resource for research on the immune response to SARS-CoV-2. The samples were drawn from the first 160 participants of the ongoing ImmuneRACE study and from over a thousand subjects provided by 6 global collaborators. The sample metadata nearly always contained a de-identified subject ID, COVID-19 status, age in years and sex. Where available, HLA class I and class II types were obtained from metadata supplied by the sample provider rather than from assay-based typing. Overall results and qualifications from the work: The amount of clinical and demographic metadata varied by source and participant and was provided uncurated.

The collaborating institutions used their own protocols to collect whole blood in K2EDTA tubes. For TCRbeta analysis, collaborator samples were shipped as frozen whole blood, as isolated PBMCs, or as DNA extracted from either sample type. The chain couples TRBV28 to TRBJ1-1, with the D gene too uncertain to name. This TCR was recovered from a man younger than 35 with active or convalescent COVID-19. The sequenced material came from peripheral blood. The DNA is TGTGCCACCGTTAGTCCTGAAGCTTTCTTT. Translated, this gives CATVSPEAFF. Supplemented by the reference TRBV28 and TRBJ1-1 proteins around the CDR3, the complete variable domain is DVKVTQSSRYLVKRTGEKVFLECVQDMDHENMFWYRQDPGLGLRLIYFSYDVKMKEKGDIPEGYSVSREKKERFSLILESASTNQTSMYLCATVSPEAFFGQGTRLTVV.